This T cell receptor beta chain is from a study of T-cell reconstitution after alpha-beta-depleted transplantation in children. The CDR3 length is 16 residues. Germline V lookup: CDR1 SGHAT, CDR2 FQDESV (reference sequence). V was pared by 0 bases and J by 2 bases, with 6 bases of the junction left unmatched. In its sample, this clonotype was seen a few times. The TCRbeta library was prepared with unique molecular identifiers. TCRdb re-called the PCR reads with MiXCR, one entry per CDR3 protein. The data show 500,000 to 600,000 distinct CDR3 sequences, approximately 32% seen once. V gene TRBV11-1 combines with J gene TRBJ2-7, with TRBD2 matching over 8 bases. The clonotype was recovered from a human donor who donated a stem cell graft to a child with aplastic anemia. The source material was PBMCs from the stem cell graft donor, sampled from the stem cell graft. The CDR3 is CASSLAGREAPYEQYF. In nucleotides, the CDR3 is TGTGCCAGCAGCTTAGCGGGGCGGGAGGCACCCTACGAGCAGTACTTC.